This TCR beta chain appears in the sequencing data of a study of OX40 agonist ivuxolimab in advanced cancers. Sequencing used immunoSEQ multiplex PCR; TCRdb keeps in-frame clones, though not all of them. Found here are 45,000 to 50,000 clones, roughly 77% of them singletons; the top ten hold 7.3%. Patients were excluded for autoimmune disease history or systemic immunosuppression. This clone was observed once. The receptor's source is an adult with an advanced solid tumor such as melanoma, head and neck, liver or kidney cancer. The material was CD4+ or CD8+ T cells sorted from blood, obtained in a trial of the OX40 agonist ivuxolimab.

The CDR3 nucleotides read TGTGCCAGCAGCCCGGGGACTAGTCTTTCGTACGAGCAGTACTTC. This encodes CASSPGTSLSYEQYF. J is TRBJ2-7 and V is TRBV5-5; 8 nucleotides match TRBD2. Germline V gene sequence: CDR1 SGHKS, CDR2 YYEKEE (reference sequence). There are 15 residues in the CDR3. Trimming removed 4 bases from V and 4 bases from J; junction bases left unmatched: 10. Full variable domain (rest looked up from reference TRBV5-5 and TRBJ2-7): DAGVTQSPTHLIKTRGQQVTLRCSPISGHKSVSWYQQVLGQGPQFIFQYYEKEERGRGNFPDRFSARQFPNYSSELNVNALLLGDSALYLCASSPGTSLSYEQYFGPGTRLTVT.